This T cell receptor beta chain was recovered during a study of shared clonotypes between healthy human individuals. The CDR3 sequence is 14 residues long. Germline V gives CDR1 SGHVS, CDR2 FQNEAQ. V was pared by 6 bases and J by 1 base, with 11 bases between. The data were produced by immunoSEQ multiplex PCR, yet TCRdb's version contains in-frame clones alone and is incomplete. This sample has about 2.3 million clones; under 95% occur once, and the top ten carry more than 0.35%. The chain recombines TRBV7-8 with TRBJ2-3; D might be TRBD2 (5 bases). Sequenced material: naive CD4+ T cells from PBMCs. The subset here: CD45RA+ positively selected. The clonotype was recovered from a man in his late teens or twenties in good health. Some clones in this sample may be carry-over from other donors' samples. This chain's CDR3 is CASSKAARTDTQYF. Written as DNA, the CDR3 is TGTGCCAGCAGTAAAGCGGCCCGCACAGATACGCAGTATTTT.